This T cell receptor beta chain was sequenced during a study of blood T cell repertoires in COVID-19. On the study more broadly: The analysed material was cDNA or gDNA that came from T cells, B-cell-depleted T cells, or PBMCs.

This table comes from immunoSEQ multiplex PCR, and its TCRdb copy is limited to in-frame clones, with some not included. This sample carries over 40,000 clones, approximately 86% of them seen once, and the ten largest clones take roughly 4%. The receptor was isolated from a man older than 75 with active COVID-19. The sequencing sample was made of peripheral blood.

CDR3 in amino acids: CASSPLSDRVSNQPQHF. The CDR3 region has the DNA TGTGCCAGCAGCCCCTTGTCAGACAGGGTTAGCAATCAGCCCCAGCATTTT. The chain uses TRBV6-2 or TRBV6-3 and TRBJ1-5; TRBD1 agrees at 7 bases. The V and J ends lost 6 bases and 0 bases, in that order; junction bases with no gene match: 11. CDR3 length equals 17 residues. Per germline, CDR1 MNHEY and CDR2 SVGEGT.